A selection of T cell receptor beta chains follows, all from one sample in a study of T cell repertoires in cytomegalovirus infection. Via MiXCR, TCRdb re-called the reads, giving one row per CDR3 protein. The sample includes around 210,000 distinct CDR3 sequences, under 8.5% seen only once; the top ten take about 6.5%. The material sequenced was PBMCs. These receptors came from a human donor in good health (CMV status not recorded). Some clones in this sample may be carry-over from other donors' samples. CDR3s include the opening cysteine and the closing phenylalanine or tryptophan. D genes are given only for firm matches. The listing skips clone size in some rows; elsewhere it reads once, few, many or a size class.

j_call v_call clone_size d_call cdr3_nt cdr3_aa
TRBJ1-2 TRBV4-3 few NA TGCGCCAGCAGCCGACGACACGGGGGGGGGAACTATGGCTACACCTTC CASSRRHGGGNYGYTF
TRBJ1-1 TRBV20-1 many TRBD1 TGCAGTGCCCCTCCTCCGGACAGGACCACTGAAGCTTTCTTT CSAPPPDRTTEAFF
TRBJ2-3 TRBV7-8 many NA TGTGCCAGCAGCTTTCTCGACGGCCCGAGCACAGATACGCAGTATTTT CASSFLDGPSTDTQYF
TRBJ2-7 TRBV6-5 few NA TGTGCCAGCAGTTACTCGCGAACATCCTCCCGTTGGGAGCAGTACTTC CASSYSRTSSRWEQYF
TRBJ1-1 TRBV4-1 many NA TGCGCCAGCAGCCAAGACCCCGTCAACACTGAAGCTTTCTTT CASSQDPVNTEAFF
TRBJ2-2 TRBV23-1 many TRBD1 TGCGCCAGCAGTCACAACAGGGGAAGCACCGGGGAGCTGTTTTTT CASSHNRGSTGELFF
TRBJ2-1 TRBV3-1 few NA TGTGCCAGCAGCCAAGCCCCGGGCGGGCTCAATGAGCAGTTCTTC CASSQAPGGLNEQFF
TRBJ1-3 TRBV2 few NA TGTGCCAGCGAATCCTCTGGAAACACCATATATTTT CASESSGNTIYF
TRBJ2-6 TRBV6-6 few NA TGTGCCAGCGCCCTCCCTTCTGGGGCCAACGTCCTGACTTTC CASALPSGANVLTF
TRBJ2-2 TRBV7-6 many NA TGTGCCAGCAGCTCGGGGTCAATGGTCACCGGGGAGCTGTTTTTT CASSSGSMVTGELFF
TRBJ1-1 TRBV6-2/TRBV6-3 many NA TGTGCCAGCACCAAGGGTACGATGCGCCTGAACACTGAAGCTTTCTTT CASTKGTMRLNTEAFF
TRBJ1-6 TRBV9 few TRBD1 TGTGCCAGCAGCGTGACGACAGGGGGAGGTAATTCACCCCTCCACTTT CASSVTTGGGNSPLHF
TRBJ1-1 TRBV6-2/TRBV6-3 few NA TGTGCCAGCAGTCGAACGGGGGTACTCGAAGCTTTCTTT CASSRTGVLEAFF
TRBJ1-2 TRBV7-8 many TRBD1 TGTGCCAGCAGTCCTACGGGACAGAGCTATGGCTACACCTTC CASSPTGQSYGYTF
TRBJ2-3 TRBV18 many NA TGTGCCAGCTCACCACGGCAGGGAGGCACAGATACGCAGTATTTT CASSPRQGGTDTQYF
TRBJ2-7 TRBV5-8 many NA TGTGCCAGCAGCTTGTATGAGGGCCGGAGCGAGCAGTACTTC CASSLYEGRSEQYF
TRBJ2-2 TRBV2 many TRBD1 TGTGCCCCAGGGGGACAGGGGGCCGGGGAGCTGTTTTTT CAPGGQGAGELFF
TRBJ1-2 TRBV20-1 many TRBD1 TGCAGTGCCACCATAGACAGGGACCGCTACTATGGCTACACCTTC CSATIDRDRYYGYTF
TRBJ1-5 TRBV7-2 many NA TGTGCCAGCAGCCTTGTCGTGGGCGGCAATCAGCCCCAGCATTTT CASSLVVGGNQPQHF
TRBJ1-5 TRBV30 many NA TGTGCCTGGAGTGTAAATGACAATCAGCCCCAGCATTTT CAWSVNDNQPQHF
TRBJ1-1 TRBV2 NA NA TGTGCCAGCACCTGGTTGTCCGGGAACACTGAAGCTTTCTTT CASTWLSGNTEAFF
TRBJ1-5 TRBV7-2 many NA TGTGCCAGCAGCTTAGGTGGCGACCTCCAGCCCCAGCATTTT CASSLGGDLQPQHF
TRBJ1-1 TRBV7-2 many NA TGTGCCAGCAGCCTGGGACCAGCGAACACTGAAGCTTTCTTT CASSLGPANTEAFF
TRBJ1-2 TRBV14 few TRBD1 TGTGCCAGCAGCCAAGGGATTCGGGACAGGGGTAATGGCTACACCTTC CASSQGIRDRGNGYTF
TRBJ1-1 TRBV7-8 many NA TGTGCCAGCAGCTTAATCCAAGGGGGGGGTACTCTCCTCACTGAAGCTTTCTTT CASSLIQGGGTLLTEAFF
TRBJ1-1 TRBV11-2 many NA TGTGCCAGCAGCCCTGGGAAGGCTAGCACTGAAGCTTTCTTT CASSPGKASTEAFF
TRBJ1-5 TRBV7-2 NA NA TGTGCCAGCAGCTTAAGGTTGGATCAGCCCCAGCATTTT CASSLRLDQPQHF
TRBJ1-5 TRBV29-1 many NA TGCAGCGCACAGACAGCCGCGCTCGGGCCCCAGCATTTT CSAQTAALGPQHF
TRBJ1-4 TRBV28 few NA TGTGCCAGCCAGGGACTTCTACGGGAAAAACTGTTTTTT CASQGLLREKLFF
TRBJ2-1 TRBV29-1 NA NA TGCAGCGTTGAAAGGGGCAGGAACAATGAGCAGTTCTTC CSVERGRNNEQFF
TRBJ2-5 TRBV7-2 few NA TGTGCCAGCAGCTTGGAACCCTTGCAGACCCAGTACTTC CASSLEPLQTQYF
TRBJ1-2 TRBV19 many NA TGTGCCAGTAAAAGGGACGGAGCTAACTATGGCTACACCTTC CASKRDGANYGYTF
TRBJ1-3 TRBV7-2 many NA TGTGCCAGCAGCTTACGGGACCTCCTCTCTGGAAACACCATATATTTT CASSLRDLLSGNTIYF